This T cell receptor (beta chain) comes out of a study of cytomegalovirus exposure and HLA in healthy donors. Study-wide findings and caveats: Reports state that TCR beta sequences accurately predicted most subjects' HLA-A and HLA-B alleles.

It was with 60 Vbeta and 13 Jbeta primers that the PCR ran. Clones were read by immunoSEQ multiplex PCR, and TCRdb kept only the in-frame ones, dropping some. Seen in this sample are 45,000 to 70,000 clones; the ten most common clones hold approximately 10%. The CDR3 is 16 residues long. CDR1 is SGHRS and CDR2 is YFSETQ in the germline V gene. V was shortened by 0 bases and J by 0 bases, with 7 bases between the two germline ends. On this clone: No antigen is known for it.

The source material was PBMCs. The source of this sequence is a woman between 45 and 65 years old in good health and CMV-seropositive. This chain joins TRBV5-1 and TRBJ2-6; no firm D call. The CDR3 loop is CASSLAAGSGANVLTF. CDR3 coding DNA: TGCGCCAGCAGCTTGGCCGCAGGCTCTGGGGCCAACGTCCTGACTTTC.